The T cell receptor beta chain described here comes from a study of human T cells and chemical hapten exposure. Whole-study context: For sensitization, 2% DPC was applied to a 2 cm by 2 cm patch of upper inner arm skin. DPC at 0.01% went onto the upper back in patch tests, read at 6 days.

Study findings and constraints: The number of TCRs above 1 in 1000 frequency did not change after DPC sensitization.

The time point denotes: pre-sensitization, week 0. The treatment here: therapeutic diphenylcyclopropenone sensitization with weekly scalp DPC. Each CDR3 protein is one row after TCRdb ran MiXCR on the RACE reads. The table includes about 380,000 distinct CDR3 sequences, more than 4.5% detected once. Comment on this clonotype: What it binds is unknown.

In germline, CDR1 is SEHNR, CDR2 FQNEAQ (reference sequence). The CDR3 is 12 amino acids. Trimming removed 6 bases from V and 4 bases from J, with 9 bases in between. This sequence was found in a woman between 50 and 59 years old with alopecia areata. Some clones in this sample may be carry-over from other donors' samples. The chain carries TRBV7-9 and TRBJ1-2; D is ambiguous. The sample consisted of whole blood, taken in connection with sensitization to the hapten diphenylcyclopropenone (DPC). CDR3 sequence: CASSPQSYGYTF. CDR3 sequence (DNA): TGTGCCAGCAGTCCCCAGTCCTATGGCTACACCTTC.